The T cell receptor beta chain under discussion was sequenced for a study of glioma-infiltrating T cells. There are 17 residues in the CDR3. In germline, CDR1 is MNHEY, CDR2 SMNVEV (reference sequence). V gave up 5 bases and J gave up 0 bases; unmatched junction bases: 9. TCR alpha and beta CDR3 regions were amplified from RNA using iRepertoire nested multiplex PCR. In TCRdb, the multiplex PCR reads were re-called with MiXCR into one record per CDR3 protein. Counted here are approximately 190,000 distinct CDR3 sequences, approximately 30% occurring once; the ten biggest clones make up 20% to 25%. This chain uses TRBV27 with TRBJ2-1; 8 bases map to TRBD2. The source material was glioma tissue, nonneoplastic brain tissue, or PBMCs (not recorded which). The clonotype was recovered from a human donor with low-grade glioma or glioblastoma, undergoing nonglioma brain surgery, or in good health (not recorded which). The CDR3 DNA reads as TGTGCCAGCAGTCCCCGGGTAGCGGGAAGCTCCTACAATGAGCAGTTCTTC. Its translation: CASSPRVAGSSYNEQFF.